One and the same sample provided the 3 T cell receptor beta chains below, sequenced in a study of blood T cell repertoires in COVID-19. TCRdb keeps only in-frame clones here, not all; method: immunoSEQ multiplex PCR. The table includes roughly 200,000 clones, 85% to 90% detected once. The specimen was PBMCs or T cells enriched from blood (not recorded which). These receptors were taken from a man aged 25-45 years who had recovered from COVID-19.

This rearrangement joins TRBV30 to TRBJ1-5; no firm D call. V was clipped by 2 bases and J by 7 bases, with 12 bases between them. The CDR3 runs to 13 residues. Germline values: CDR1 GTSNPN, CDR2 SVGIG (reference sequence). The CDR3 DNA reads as TGTGCCTGGAGTCCCCAGGAACGACAGCCCCAGCATTTT. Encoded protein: CAWSPQERQPQHF.

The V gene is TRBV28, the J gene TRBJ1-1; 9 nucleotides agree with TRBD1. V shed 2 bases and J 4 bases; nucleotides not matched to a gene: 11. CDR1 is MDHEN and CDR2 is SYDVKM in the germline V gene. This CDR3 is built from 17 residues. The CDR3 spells CASSLAGTGREGTEAFF. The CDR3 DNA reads TGTGCCAGCAGTTTAGCCGGGACAGGGAGAGAAGGCACTGAAGCTTTCTTT.

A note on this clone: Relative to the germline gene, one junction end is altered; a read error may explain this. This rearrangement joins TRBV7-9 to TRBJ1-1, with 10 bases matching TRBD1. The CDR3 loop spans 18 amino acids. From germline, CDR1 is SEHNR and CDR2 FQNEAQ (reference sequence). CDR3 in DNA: TGTGCCAGCAGCCTAGCCCGGGACAGGGGACCTGTGAACACTGAAGCTTTCTTT. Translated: CASSLARDRGPVNTEAFF.